This record covers a single T cell receptor (beta chain). Germline-derived CDR1 and CDR2 are LNHDA and SQIVND (reference sequence). This CDR3 is built from 12 residues. V gave up 5 bases and J gave up 10 bases, with 12 bases separating them. Produced via immunoSEQ multiplex PCR; TCRdb's table is partial and in-frame only. The data contain some 100,000 clones, approximately 86% of them singletons. This entry comes from a study of control samples from healthy donors and cancer patients. This clonotype originated in a man aged 30 to 45 in good health. Input material: blood. The V gene is TRBV19, the J gene TRBJ2-1; a possible D gene is TRBD2 (6 bases). The CDR3, as DNA: TGTGCCAGTAGTCCCCCCCGGGGGGAGCAGTTCTTC. Translating it yields CASSPPRGEQFF. The full variable domain, its missing parts supplied by reference TRBV19 and TRBJ2-1, is DGGITQSPKYLFRKEGQNVTLSCEQNLNHDAMYWYRQDPGQGLRLIYYSQIVNDFQKGDIAEGYSVSREKKESFPLTVTSAQKNPTAFYLCASSPPRGEQFFGPGTRLTVL.